These T cell receptor beta chains were read from a single sample in a study of cytomegalovirus exposure and HLA in healthy donors. The method was immunoSEQ multiplex PCR; TCRdb's version includes in-frame clones alone and lacks a portion of them. Seen here are around 140,000 clones, more than 60% observed once, and the top ten hold about 3.1%. The sequencing input was PBMCs. The origin of the receptors is a man aged 35 to 55 in good health and CMV-seronegative. CDR3s include the opening cysteine and the closing phenylalanine or tryptophan. A D gene is named only where the DNA matches it firmly. Size is stated for part of the rows, as once, few or many counts, or as a class when the clone is expanded.

V gene	J gene	clone size	D gene	CDR3 protein	CDR3 DNA
TRBV29-1	TRBJ1-1	few	TRBD1	CSVVGTGMNTEAFF	TGCAGCGTTGTCGGGACAGGGATGAACACTGAAGCTTTCTTT
TRBV4-1	TRBJ1-5	.	.	CASSQGRGQRNQPQHF	TGCGCCAGCAGCCAAGGCCGCGGGCAGCGCAATCAGCCCCAGCATTTT
TRBV2	TRBJ1-2	.	TRBD1	CASRYGTANGYTF	TGTGCCAGCAGGTACGGGACAGCGAATGGCTACACCTTC
TRBV9	TRBJ1-2	.	.	CASSGTGQNYGYTF	TGTGCCAGCAGCGGAACTGGACAGAACTATGGCTACACCTTC
TRBV6-1	TRBJ2-2	.	.	CASSEVYVRTGLGELFF	TGTGCCAGCAGTGAGGTTTATGTTAGGACAGGACTAGGGGAGCTGTTTTTT
TRBV2	TRBJ1-5	.	TRBD1	CASRDGTGKRSLYQPQHF	TGTGCCAGCAGGGACGGGACAGGGAAGAGGTCATTGTATCAGCCCCAGCATTTT
TRBV9	TRBJ1-6	.	.	CASSPGIVGYNSPLHF	TGTGCCAGCAGCCCGGGAATCGTGGGCTATAATTCACCCCTCCACTTT
TRBV7-2	TRBJ1-2	.	TRBD1	CASSAETYRGVYGYTF	TGTGCCAGCAGCGCCGAGACCTACAGGGGGGTCTATGGCTACACCTTC
TRBV6-1	TRBJ2-7	once	TRBD2	CASSTVAGGSYEQYF	TGTGCCAGCAGTACGGTCGCGGGGGGGTCCTACGAGCAGTACTTC
TRBV7-9	TRBJ1-5	.	.	CASSLEMSGGGQPQHF	TGTGCCAGCAGCTTAGAAATGTCGGGGGGCGGTCAGCCCCAGCATTTT
TRBV6-1	TRBJ1-1	.	.	CASSPGWGPAFF	TGTGCCAGCAGTCCCGGTTGGGGGCCGGCTTTCTTT
TRBV2	TRBJ2-1	.	TRBD2	CASNQGLAGYNEQFF	TGTGCCAGCAACCAGGGACTAGCGGGGTACAATGAGCAGTTCTTC
TRBV7-2	TRBJ1-3	.	TRBD1	CASSGGRQGTGNTIYF	TGTGCCAGCAGCGGAGGACGACAGGGTACTGGAAACACCATATATTTT
TRBV7-8	TRBJ2-3	.	.	CASSILTTQAQYF	TGTGCCAGCAGCATATTGACTACTCAGGCGCAGTATTTT
TRBV9	TRBJ2-7	few	TRBD1	CASSGRTGSIGSYEQYF	TGTGCCAGCAGCGGAAGGACAGGGTCTATTGGCTCCTACGAGCAGTACTTC
TRBV27	TRBJ1-2	few	.	CASSVYGYTF	TGTGCCAGCAGTGTATATGGCTACACCTTC
TRBV5-4	TRBJ1-6	.	.	CASSVMGLGDSPLHF	TGTGCCAGCAGCGTAATGGGACTCGGAGATTCACCCCTCCACTTT
TRBV30	TRBJ1-2	.	TRBD1	CAWSPSGGDYGYTF	TGTGCCTGGAGTCCGTCAGGGGGCGACTATGGCTACACCTTC
TRBV7-9	TRBJ2-7	.	TRBD1	CASSSRDRDHEQYF	TGTGCCAGCAGCTCCCGGGACAGGGACCACGAGCAGTACTTC
TRBV5-8	TRBJ1-5	.	TRBD1	CASSPGTGSYQPQHF	TGTGCCAGCAGCCCGGGGACAGGGTCGTATCAGCCCCAGCATTTT
TRBV28	TRBJ2-7	.	TRBD2	CASSPNGRGASYEQYF	TGTGCCAGCAGCCCAAACGGGAGGGGGGCTTCCTACGAGCAGTACTTC
TRBV2	TRBJ1-1	.	TRBD1	CASTYRGLDTEAFF	TGTGCCAGCACCTACAGGGGCTTGGACACTGAAGCTTTCTTT
TRBV6-5	TRBJ1-2	few	TRBD1	CATTDRGGGYTF	TGTGCCACCACCGACAGGGGCGGGGGCTACACCTTC
TRBV18	TRBJ2-3	.	.	CASSPQGGTDTQYF	TGTGCCAGCTCACCTCAGGGGGGAACAGATACGCAGTATTTT
TRBV28	TRBJ1-1	.	.	CASSPVQGSVAFF	TGTGCCAGCAGTCCCGTTCAGGGTTCTGTCGCTTTCTTT
TRBV5-4	TRBJ2-2	few	TRBD1	CASSSGTGATGELFF	TGTGCCAGCAGCTCCGGGACAGGGGCCACCGGGGAGCTGTTTTTT
TRBV15	TRBJ1-2	.	.	CATSRGGGNYGYTF	TGTGCCACCAGCAGAGGGGGCGGCAACTATGGCTACACCTTC
TRBV15	TRBJ2-7	once	.	CATSSPPGYEQYF	TGTGCCACCAGCAGTCCCCCAGGCTACGAGCAGTACTTC
TRBV19	TRBJ2-7	.	.	CASSRRELDYEQYF	TGTGCCAGTAGTAGAAGGGAACTTGACTACGAGCAGTACTTC
TRBV18	TRBJ1-1	.	TRBD1	CASSPQVRQGANTEAFF	TGTGCCAGCTCACCACAAGTACGACAGGGGGCGAACACTGAAGCTTTCTTT
TRBV30	TRBJ2-7	.	.	CAWSVLADTYEQYF	TGTGCCTGGAGTGTCTTAGCGGATACCTACGAGCAGTACTTC
TRBV29-1	TRBJ1-2	.	TRBD1	CSVGDSHDLIYGYTF	TGCAGCGTTGGGGACAGCCACGATTTAATCTATGGCTACACCTTC
TRBV4-3	TRBJ2-1	.	TRBD2	CASSQNSGGEYNEQFF	TGCGCCAGCAGCCAAAATAGCGGGGGGGAGTACAATGAGCAGTTCTTC
TRBV6-4	TRBJ2-1	.	.	CASSDSAGSYNEQFF	TGTGCCAGCAGTGACAGTGCGGGCTCCTACAATGAGCAGTTCTTC
TRBV28	TRBJ1-4	.	TRBD1	CASSLGQDRDKLFF	TGTGCCAGCAGTCTAGGACAGGATCGAGATAAACTGTTTTTT
TRBV11-2	TRBJ1-4	.	.	CASSFRQTNEKLFF	TGTGCCAGCAGCTTTCGACAGACTAATGAAAAACTGTTTTTT
TRBV15	TRBJ2-7	.	TRBD1	CATSRDGTGDPYEQYF	TGTGCCACCAGCAGAGATGGGACAGGAGATCCCTACGAGCAGTACTTC
TRBV14	TRBJ1-1	.	.	CASSQDWARAWTEAFF	TGTGCCAGCAGCCAAGATTGGGCCCGCGCCTGGACTGAAGCTTTCTTT
TRBV5-1	TRBJ2-3	.	TRBD2	CASSSGGTGGPGTQYF	TGCGCCAGCAGCTCGGGTGGGACGGGGGGGCCAGGTACGCAGTATTTT
TRBV9	TRBJ1-1	.	.	CASSVAGTEAFF	TGTGCCAGCAGCGTAGCAGGCACTGAAGCTTTCTTT
TRBV4-1	TRBJ1-6	.	.	CASRSQLGALHF	TGCGCCAGCAGGTCCCAACTTGGAGCCCTCCACTTT